This T cell receptor (beta chain) originates from a study of response to subunit inactivated influenza vaccine. General study findings and limits: The authors suggested that few new T cells are recruited per seasonal influenza vaccination.

TCRdb re-called the RT-PCR reads through MiXCR, storing one row per CDR3 protein. This sample has about 800,000 distinct CDR3 sequences; less than 25% occur once, and the top ten carry 10%. Germline CDR1 and CDR2: SGHAT and FQNNGV. CDR3 size: 15 residues. V was clipped by 2 bases and J by 0 bases, with 8 bases between them. On this clonotype itself: The antigen remains unidentified.

The specimen comprised PBMCs from blood, sampled more than 4 days after vaccination. This rearrangement joins TRBV11-2 to TRBJ2-1; unclear D gene. The TCR was taken from a man aged 45-60 years who received an inactivated influenza vaccine. CDR3 in amino acids: CASSLPPGSYNEQFF. In DNA, the CDR3 is TGTGCCAGCAGCTTACCCCCTGGCTCCTACAATGAGCAGTTCTTC.